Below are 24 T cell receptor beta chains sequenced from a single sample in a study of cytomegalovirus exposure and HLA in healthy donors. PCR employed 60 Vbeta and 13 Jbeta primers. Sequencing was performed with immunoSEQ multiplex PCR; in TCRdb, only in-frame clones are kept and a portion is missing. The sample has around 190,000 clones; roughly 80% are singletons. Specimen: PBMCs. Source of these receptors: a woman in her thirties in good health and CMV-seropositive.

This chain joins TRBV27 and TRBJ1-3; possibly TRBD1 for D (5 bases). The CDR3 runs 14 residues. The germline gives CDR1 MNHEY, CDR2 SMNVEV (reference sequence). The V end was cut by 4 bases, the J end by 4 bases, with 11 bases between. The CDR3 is CASSYGGTGNTIYF. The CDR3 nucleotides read TGTGCCAGCAGTTATGGGGGGACCGGAAACACCATATATTTT.

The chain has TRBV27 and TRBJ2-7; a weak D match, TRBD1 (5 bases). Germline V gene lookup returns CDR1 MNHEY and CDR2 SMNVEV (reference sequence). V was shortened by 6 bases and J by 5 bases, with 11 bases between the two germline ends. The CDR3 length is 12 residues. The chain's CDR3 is CASRQGWNEQYF. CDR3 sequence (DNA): TGTGCCAGCAGGCAGGGCTGGAACGAGCAGTACTTC.

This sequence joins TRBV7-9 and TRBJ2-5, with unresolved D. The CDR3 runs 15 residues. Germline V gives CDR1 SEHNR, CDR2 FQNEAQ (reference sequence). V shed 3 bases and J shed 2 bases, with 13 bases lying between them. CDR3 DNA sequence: TGTGCCAGCAGCTTCGGGTTAGGCATACAAGAGACCCAGTACTTC. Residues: CASSFGLGIQETQYF.

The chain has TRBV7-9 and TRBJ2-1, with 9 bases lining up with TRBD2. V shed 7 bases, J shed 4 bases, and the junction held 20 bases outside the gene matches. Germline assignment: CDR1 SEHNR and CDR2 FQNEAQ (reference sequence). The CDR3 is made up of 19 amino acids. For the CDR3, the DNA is TGTGCCAGCACCCACCTAAGGGGAGCAGCGGGAGGTCTTTACAATGAGCAGTTCTTC. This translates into CASTHLRGAAGGLYNEQFF.

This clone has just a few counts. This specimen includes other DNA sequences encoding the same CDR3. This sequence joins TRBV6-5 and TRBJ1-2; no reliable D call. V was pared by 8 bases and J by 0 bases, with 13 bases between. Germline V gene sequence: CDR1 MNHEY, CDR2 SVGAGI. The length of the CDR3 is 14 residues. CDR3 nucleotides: TGTGCCAGCTCCTTAAGGGAGACTAACTATGGCTACACCTTC. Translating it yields CASSLRETNYGYTF.

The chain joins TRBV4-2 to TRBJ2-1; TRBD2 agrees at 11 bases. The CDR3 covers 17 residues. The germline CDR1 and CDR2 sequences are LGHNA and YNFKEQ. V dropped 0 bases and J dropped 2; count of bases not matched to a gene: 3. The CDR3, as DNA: TGTGCCAGCAGCCAAGATACTAGCGGGAGCGCCTACAATGAGCAGTTCTTC. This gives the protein CASSQDTSGSAYNEQFF.

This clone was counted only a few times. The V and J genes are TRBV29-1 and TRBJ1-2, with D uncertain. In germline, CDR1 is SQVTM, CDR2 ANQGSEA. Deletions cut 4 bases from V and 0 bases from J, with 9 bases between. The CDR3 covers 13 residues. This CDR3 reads CSVAVRANYGYTF. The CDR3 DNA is TGCAGCGTTGCTGTACGAGCTAACTATGGCTACACCTTC.

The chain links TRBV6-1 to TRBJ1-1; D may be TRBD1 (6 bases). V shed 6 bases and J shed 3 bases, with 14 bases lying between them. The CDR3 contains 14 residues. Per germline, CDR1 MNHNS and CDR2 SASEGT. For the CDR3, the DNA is TGTGCCAGCAGAGGCTCGGGGGGCCACACTGAAGCTTTCTTT. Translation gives CASRGSGGHTEAFF.

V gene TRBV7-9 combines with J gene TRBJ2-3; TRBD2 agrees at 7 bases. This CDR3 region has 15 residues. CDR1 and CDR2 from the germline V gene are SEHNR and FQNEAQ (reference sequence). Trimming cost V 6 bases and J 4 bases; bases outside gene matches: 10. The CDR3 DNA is TGTGCCAGCAGTCTAGCGGCCATATTCTCAGATACGCAGTATTTT. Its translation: CASSLAAIFSDTQYF.

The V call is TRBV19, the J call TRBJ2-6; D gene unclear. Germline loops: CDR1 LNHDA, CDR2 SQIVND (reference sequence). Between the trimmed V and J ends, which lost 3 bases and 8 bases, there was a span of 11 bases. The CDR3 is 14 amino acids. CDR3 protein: CASSISTPPNVLTF. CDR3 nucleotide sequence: TGTGCCAGTAGTATCTCTACCCCCCCCAACGTCCTGACTTTC.

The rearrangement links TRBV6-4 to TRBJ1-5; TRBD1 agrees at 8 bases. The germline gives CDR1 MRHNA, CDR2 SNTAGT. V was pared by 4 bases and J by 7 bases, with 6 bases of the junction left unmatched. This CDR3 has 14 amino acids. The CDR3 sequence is CASSVRTGQQPQHF. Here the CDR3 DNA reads TGTGCCAGCAGTGTCAGGACAGGGCAACAGCCCCAGCATTTT.

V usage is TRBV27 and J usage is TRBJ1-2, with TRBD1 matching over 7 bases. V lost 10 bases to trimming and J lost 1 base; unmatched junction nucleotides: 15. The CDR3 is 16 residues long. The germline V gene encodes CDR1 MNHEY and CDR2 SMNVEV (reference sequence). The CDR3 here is CATARDSDFYNYGYTF. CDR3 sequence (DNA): TGTGCCACCGCGCGGGACAGTGACTTTTATAACTATGGCTACACCTTC.

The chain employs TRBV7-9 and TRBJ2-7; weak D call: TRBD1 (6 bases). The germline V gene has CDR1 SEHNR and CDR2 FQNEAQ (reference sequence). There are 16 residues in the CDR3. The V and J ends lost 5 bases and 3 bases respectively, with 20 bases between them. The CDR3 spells CASSQGLGDWSYEQYF. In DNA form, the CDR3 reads TGTGCCAGCAGCCAGGGGCTCGGGGATTGGAGCTACGAGCAGTACTTC.

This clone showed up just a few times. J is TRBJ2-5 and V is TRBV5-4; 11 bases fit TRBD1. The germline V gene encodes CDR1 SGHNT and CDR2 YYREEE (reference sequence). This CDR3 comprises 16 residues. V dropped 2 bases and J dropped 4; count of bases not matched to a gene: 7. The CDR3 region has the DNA TGTGCCAGCAGCTTTGCAGGACAGGGGGCCCCAGAGACCCAGTACTTC. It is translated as CASSFAGQGAPETQYF.

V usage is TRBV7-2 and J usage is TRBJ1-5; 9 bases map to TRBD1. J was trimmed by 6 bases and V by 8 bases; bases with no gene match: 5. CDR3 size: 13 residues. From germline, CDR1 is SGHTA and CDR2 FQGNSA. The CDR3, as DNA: TGTGCCAGCGGATGGGACAGGGCTCAGCCCCAGCATTTT. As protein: CASGWDRAQPQHF.

CDR3: CASSLALGGGRGREQYF. The CDR3 region has the DNA TGTGCCAGCAGTTTAGCTTTAGGGGGCGGTAGGGGCCGGGAGCAGTACTTC. The J gene is TRBJ2-7, the V gene TRBV28; 7 bases are a match to TRBD1. V lost 2 bases, J lost 7 bases, and 17 bases stayed unmatched. CDR1 and CDR2 from the germline V gene are MDHEN and SYDVKM. The CDR3 is made up of 17 amino acids.

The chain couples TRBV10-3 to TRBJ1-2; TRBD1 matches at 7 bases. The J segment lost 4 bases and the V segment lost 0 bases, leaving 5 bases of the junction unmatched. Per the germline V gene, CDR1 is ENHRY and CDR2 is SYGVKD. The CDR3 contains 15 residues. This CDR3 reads CAISESTAGGYGYTF. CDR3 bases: TGTGCCATCAGTGAGTCGACGGCAGGGGGCTATGGCTACACCTTC.

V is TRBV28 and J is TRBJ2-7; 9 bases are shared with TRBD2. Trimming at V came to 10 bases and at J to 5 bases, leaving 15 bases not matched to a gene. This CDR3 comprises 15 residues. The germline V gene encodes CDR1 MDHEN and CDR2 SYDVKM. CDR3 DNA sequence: TGTGCCACCAGAGTTATGGCTAGCGGGAATCACGAGCAGTACTTC. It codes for CATRVMASGNHEQYF.

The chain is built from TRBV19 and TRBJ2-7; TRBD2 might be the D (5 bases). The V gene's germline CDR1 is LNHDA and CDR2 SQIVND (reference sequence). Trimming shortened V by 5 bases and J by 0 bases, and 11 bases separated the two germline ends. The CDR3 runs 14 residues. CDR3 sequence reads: CASSPSGSSYEQYF. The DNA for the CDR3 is TGTGCCAGTAGTCCCAGCGGTAGCTCCTACGAGCAGTACTTC.

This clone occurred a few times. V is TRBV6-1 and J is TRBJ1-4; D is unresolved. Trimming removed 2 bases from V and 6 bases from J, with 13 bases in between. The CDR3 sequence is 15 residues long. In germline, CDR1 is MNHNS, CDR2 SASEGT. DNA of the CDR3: TGTGCCAGCAGTGAAAAGTGGGTGGAGGATGAAAAACTGTTTTTT. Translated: CASSEKWVEDEKLFF.

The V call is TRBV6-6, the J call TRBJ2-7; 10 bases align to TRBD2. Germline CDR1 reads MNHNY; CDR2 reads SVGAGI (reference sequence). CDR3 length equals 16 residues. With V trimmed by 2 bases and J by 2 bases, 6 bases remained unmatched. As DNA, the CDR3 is TGTGCCAGCAGTTACAGGCTAGCGGGAGCCCCCTACGAGCAGTACTTC. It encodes CASSYRLAGAPYEQYF.

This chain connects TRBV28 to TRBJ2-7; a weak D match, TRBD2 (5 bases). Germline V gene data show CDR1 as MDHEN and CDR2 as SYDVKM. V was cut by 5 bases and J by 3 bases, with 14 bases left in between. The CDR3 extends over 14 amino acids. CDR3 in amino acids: CASSASGNYYEQYF. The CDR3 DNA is TGTGCCAGCAGTGCGTCCGGGAACTACTACGAGCAGTACTTC.

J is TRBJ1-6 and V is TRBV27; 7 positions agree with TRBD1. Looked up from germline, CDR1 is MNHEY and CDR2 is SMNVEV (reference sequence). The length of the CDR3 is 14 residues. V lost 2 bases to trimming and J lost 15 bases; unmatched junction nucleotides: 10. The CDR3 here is CASSLQGGSFILHF. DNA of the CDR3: TGTGCCAGCAGTTTACAGGGGGGATCATTTATCCTCCACTTT.

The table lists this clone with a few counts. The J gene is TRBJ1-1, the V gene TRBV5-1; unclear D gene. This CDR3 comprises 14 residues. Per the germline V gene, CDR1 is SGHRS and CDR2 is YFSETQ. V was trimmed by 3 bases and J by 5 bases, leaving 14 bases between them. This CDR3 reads CASSSGVSRTEAFF. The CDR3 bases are TGCGCCAGCAGCTCCGGGGTAAGTCGGACTGAAGCTTTCTTT. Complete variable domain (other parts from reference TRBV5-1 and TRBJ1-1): KAGVTQTPRYLIKTRGQQVTLSCSPISGHRSVSWYQQTPGQGLQFLFEYFSETQRNKGNFPGRFSGRQFSNSRSEMNVSTLELGDSALYLCASSSGVSRTEAFFGQGTRLTVV.